The sequence of this T cell receptor beta chain was determined in a study of T cell changes during pregnancy in multiple sclerosis (dated by TCRdb to 2018 to 2020). Broadly, across the study: The study examined how the T cell repertoire changed over the course of pregnancy in women with multiple sclerosis.

Regarding this clone: There is no known antigen for this receptor. Per-nucleotide qualities are absent, and no much larger clonotype sits a single base away.

Library construction relied on the immunoSEQ multiplex PCR assay. Entries here come from immuneACCESS through TCRdb and include only in-frame sequences with V and J called. Some clones fail to appear in such tables; in the studies checked, an unresolved V gene covers under half of the shortfall, and the cause of the remainder is unknown. In all, the sample holds 85,000 to 90,000 clones, and around 94% of those were seen once. The ten largest clones capture roughly 1.7% of the sample. V is reduced by 3 bases and J by 8 bases, leaving a spacing of 13 bases between them. From a lookup of the germline V gene (reference sequence), CDR1 and CDR2 are SEHNR and FQNEAQ. The CDR3, from cysteine to phenylalanine, totals 13 residues. The only DNA kept is the CDR3, 39 bases in frame from the first base.

The rearranged chain carries TRBV7-9 and TRBJ1-2; no confident D gene assignment can be made. The source material was peripheral blood, sampled after pregnancy. This receptor was taken from a female donor in good health, enrolled as a control in a pregnancy study. Here is the DNA: TGTGCCAGCAGCTTGGGCAAAACCTGGGGCTACACCTTC. The encoded protein is CASSLGKTWGYTF.